What follows is one T cell receptor beta chain and its context. The record originates from a study of blood T cell repertoires in COVID-19. Using immunoSEQ multiplex PCR, the repertoire was profiled, and TCRdb retains in-frame clones only, with some absent. The sample yields around 170,000 clones, approximately 88% seen once. The CDR3 length is 13 residues. Germline V lookup: CDR1 LGHDT, CDR2 YNNKEL (reference sequence). V lost 4 bases and J lost 12; bases outside the gene matches: 9. V usage is TRBV3-1 (or the pseudogene TRBV3-2) and J usage is TRBJ2-7, with 10 nucleotides matching TRBD1. The source is a man aged 18 to 30 with active or convalescent COVID-19. The sample consisted of peripheral blood. CDR3 coding DNA: TGTGCCAGCAGCCCTCCAGGGGACAGGGGTTTGTACTTC. Amino acid sequence: CASSPPGDRGLYF.